The rows below give T cell receptor beta chains drawn from one sample of a study of shared clonotypes between healthy human individuals. TCRdb keeps only in-frame clones here, not all; method: immunoSEQ multiplex PCR. The table has some 1,400,000 clones, more than 95% seen once. The sequenced sample was naive CD4+ T cells sorted from blood. These receptor sequences come from a man aged 30 to 39 in good health. Each CDR3 is given with its conserved first and last residue. The D gene is left open where the match is weak. For some rows the clone size is stated as once, few or many, or as a class when expanded; others skip it.

V	size	J	D	CDR3	DNA
TRBV7-9	NA	TRBJ2-2	TRBD2	CASSLEGGRAITGELFF	TGTGCCAGCAGCTTAGAGGGCGGGAGGGCCATCACCGGGGAGCTGTTTTTT
TRBV28	few	TRBJ1-2	NA	CASSSGFGYTF	TGTGCCAGCAGTTCAGGGTTCGGCTACACCTTC
TRBV7-9	NA	TRBJ2-5	NA	CASSLAGSLETQYF	TGTGCCAGCAGCTTAGCCGGCAGTCTAGAGACCCAGTACTTC
TRBV7-9	NA	TRBJ2-5	TRBD2	CASSPGLAGLQETQYF	TGTGCCAGCAGCCCAGGACTAGCGGGGCTCCAAGAGACCCAGTACTTC
TRBV6-4	NA	TRBJ2-2	TRBD1	CASSRDRGNGELFF	TGTGCCAGCAGCCGGGACAGGGGAAACGGGGAGCTGTTTTTT
TRBV5-1	NA	TRBJ2-3	NA	CASSPEHGTQYF	TGCGCCAGCAGCCCGGAGCACGGTACGCAGTATTTT
TRBV5-1	NA	TRBJ2-5	NA	CASSFEQGGKETQYF	TGCGCCAGCAGCTTTGAACAGGGAGGTAAAGAGACCCAGTACTTC
TRBV6-1	once	TRBJ1-5	TRBD1	CASSAWTGRGNQPQHF	TGTGCCAGCAGTGCTTGGACAGGGCGAGGCAATCAGCCCCAGCATTTT
TRBV14	once	TRBJ2-2	NA	CASSQDFNTGELFF	TGTGCCAGCAGCCAAGATTTTAACACCGGGGAGCTGTTTTTT
TRBV6-5	NA	TRBJ2-7	TRBD1	CASSYSPGGPYEQYF	TGTGCCAGCAGTTACTCGCCAGGGGGCCCCTACGAGCAGTACTTC
TRBV27	NA	TRBJ2-1	TRBD2	CASSSKAGGPVNEQFF	TGTGCCAGCAGTTCCAAAGCGGGAGGGCCAGTAAATGAGCAGTTCTTC
TRBV18	NA	TRBJ2-7	NA	CASSPVYGTSYEQYF	TGTGCCAGCTCACCAGTCTACGGGACCTCCTACGAGCAGTACTTC
TRBV28	NA	TRBJ1-1	NA	CASSFRQGRATEAFF	TGTGCCAGCAGTTTCCGGCAGGGGAGGGCCACTGAAGCTTTCTTT
TRBV7-8	NA	TRBJ1-5	TRBD1	CASSLNIRKGQGSGQPQHF	TGTGCCAGCAGCTTAAACATTCGAAAGGGACAGGGTAGTGGACAGCCCCAGCATTTT
TRBV5-6	once	TRBJ2-5	NA	CASTRGGETQYF	TGTGCCAGCACTCGAGGGGGAGAGACCCAGTACTTC
TRBV13	NA	TRBJ2-5	NA	CASSLLDQETQYF	TGTGCCAGCAGCTTACTGGACCAAGAGACCCAGTACTTC
TRBV2	NA	TRBJ2-2	NA	CASNMLEAGELFF	TGTGCCAGCAATATGTTGGAGGCCGGGGAGCTGTTTTTT
TRBV25-1	NA	TRBJ1-5	NA	CASQRDNQPQHF	TGTGCCAGCCAACGAGACAATCAGCCCCAGCATTTT
TRBV18	NA	TRBJ1-1	NA	CASSPLLDGYSTEAFF	TGTGCCAGCTCACCCCTATTAGACGGATACAGCACTGAAGCTTTCTTT
TRBV6-5	NA	TRBJ1-1	NA	CASRSAGNTEAFF	TGTGCCAGCAGGTCGGCGGGGAACACTGAAGCTTTCTTT
TRBV27	NA	TRBJ1-5	NA	CASSLIRDQPQHF	TGTGCCAGCAGTCTCATCCGGGATCAGCCCCAGCATTTT
TRBV7-3	NA	TRBJ2-1	NA	CASSLTAPGEQFF	TGTGCCAGCAGCTTAACGGCCCCCGGCGAGCAGTTCTTC
TRBV5-1	NA	TRBJ2-7	TRBD1	CASSNGTGLYEQYF	TGCGCCAGCAGCAACGGGACAGGGTTATACGAGCAGTACTTC
TRBV6-1	NA	TRBJ2-1	NA	CASSSIGTEQFF	TGTGCCAGCAGTAGCATAGGCACTGAGCAGTTCTTC
TRBV6-1	NA	TRBJ2-7	TRBD2	CASSSLAGGREQYF	TGTGCCAGCAGTTCACTAGCGGGAGGGCGGGAGCAGTACTTC
TRBV5-1	NA	TRBJ2-2	NA	CASSFARRGELFF	TGCGCCAGCAGCTTCGCTCGGCGCGGGGAGCTGTTTTTT
TRBV7-8	NA	TRBJ1-2	TRBD1	CASSRTLGQGAQANYGYTF	TGTGCCAGCAGCCGAACCCTCGGACAGGGGGCGCAAGCTAACTATGGCTACACCTTC
TRBV5-1	NA	TRBJ2-1	TRBD2	CASSQRLAVYNEQFF	TGCGCCAGCAGCCAACGACTAGCGGTATACAATGAGCAGTTCTTC
TRBV5-1	once	TRBJ2-7	NA	CASSLAPGASYEQYF	TGCGCCAGCAGCTTGGCCCCAGGGGCCTCCTACGAGCAGTACTTC
TRBV7-2	NA	TRBJ2-3	NA	CASSLASSGGVTDTQYF	TGTGCCAGCAGCTTAGCGAGCAGCGGCGGGGTCACAGATACGCAGTATTTT
TRBV13	NA	TRBJ2-1	TRBD1	CASSFRGREQFF	TGTGCCAGCAGCTTCAGGGGGCGTGAGCAGTTCTTC
TRBV9	NA	TRBJ2-3	TRBD2	CASSPRTSGRDTQYF	TGTGCCAGCAGCCCCCGGACTAGCGGGAGAGATACGCAGTATTTT
TRBV5-6	once	TRBJ2-7	NA	CASSLATGTLNYEQYF	TGTGCCAGCAGCTTGGCGACCGGGACCCTCAACTACGAGCAGTACTTC
TRBV5-5	NA	TRBJ2-1	NA	CASSATGTTNNEQFF	TGTGCCAGCAGCGCGACCGGGACAACCAACAATGAGCAGTTCTTC
TRBV6-5	NA	TRBJ1-1	NA	CASSKQGWNTEAFF	TGTGCCAGCAGTAAACAGGGATGGAACACTGAAGCTTTCTTT
TRBV10-3	NA	TRBJ1-5	NA	CAISEMGDGPQHF	TGTGCCATCAGTGAGATGGGTGACGGGCCCCAGCATTTT
TRBV23-1	NA	TRBJ2-1	TRBD1	CASSHIRDRGDSCRGNEQFF	TGCGCCAGCAGTCATATCCGGGACAGGGGCGATTCGTGTAGGGGCAATGAGCAGTTCTTC
TRBV27	NA	TRBJ2-1	TRBD1	CASSYYGTGSYNEQFF	TGTGCCAGCAGTTATTACGGGACAGGTTCCTACAATGAGCAGTTCTTC
TRBV6-6	NA	TRBJ2-1	TRBD2	CASSPYLTSGNNEQFF	TGTGCCAGCAGTCCGTACTTGACTAGCGGGAACAATGAGCAGTTCTTC
TRBV27	NA	TRBJ2-5	NA	CASSIWGQETQYF	TGTGCCAGCAGTATATGGGGGCAAGAGACCCAGTACTTC
TRBV5-1	NA	TRBJ2-7	NA	CASSLAEATGASDEQYF	TGCGCCAGCAGCTTGGCCGAGGCGACGGGAGCGTCTGACGAGCAGTACTTC
TRBV19	NA	TRBJ2-7	NA	CASMGEFSYEQYF	TGTGCCAGTATGGGGGAATTTTCCTACGAGCAGTACTTC
TRBV27	NA	TRBJ2-1	TRBD2	CASKRLLASGGRYNEQFF	TGTGCCAGCAAAAGACTCTTGGCCAGCGGGGGGCGTTACAATGAGCAGTTCTTC
TRBV2	NA	TRBJ1-1	NA	CASSGLQGNTEAFF	TGTGCCAGCAGTGGTTTACAGGGGAACACTGAAGCTTTCTTT
TRBV7-9	NA	TRBJ2-7	TRBD1	CASSSYRDRGLYEQYF	TGTGCCAGCAGTTCGTACCGGGACAGGGGCCTCTACGAGCAGTACTTC